This T cell receptor beta chain was sequenced during a study of cytomegalovirus exposure and HLA in healthy donors. The CDR3 runs to 15 residues. Germline CDR1 reads MGHRA; CDR2 reads YSYEKL. Trimming shortened V by 3 bases and J by 7 bases, and 15 bases separated the two germline ends. Generated by immunoSEQ multiplex PCR, the TCRdb table keeps only in-frame clones and is missing some. The sample lists about 76,000 clones, around 94% occurring once. J is TRBJ2-2 and V is TRBV4-1; a possible D gene is TRBD1 (6 bases). Material for sequencing was PBMCs. The clonotype comes from a woman between 18 and 29 years old in good health and CMV-seropositive. CDR3 DNA: TGCGCCAGCAGCCATGCATCAGGGGCCGTCGGGGAGCTGTTTTTT. Translation gives CASSHASGAVGELFF.